This TCR beta chain was documented in a study of cytotoxic CD8 clonotypes in ibrutinib-treated CLL. The data were produced by immunoSEQ multiplex PCR, yet TCRdb's version contains in-frame clones alone and is incomplete. The sample has more than 140,000 clones; approximately 75% are singletons. This CDR3 is built from 17 residues. J lost 1 base, V lost 2 bases, and 11 bases had no gene match. Germline V gives CDR1 SGHDT, CDR2 YYEEEE. This receptor was obtained from a human donor with chronic lymphocytic leukemia. The sequencing used PBMCs, collected after 12 months of ibrutinib treatment. The chain recombines TRBV5-6 with TRBJ2-5, with 7 positions matching TRBD2. The CDR3 nucleotides read TGTGCCAGCAGCTTTGGTTTCCCAGCGGGGCTCCAAGAGACCCAGTACTTC. This gives the protein CASSFGFPAGLQETQYF.